The 15 T cell receptor beta chains in this list originate from one sample, sequenced in a study of OX40 agonist ivuxolimab in advanced cancers. Some clones are missing from TCRdb's copy, which holds only in-frame ones; the method was immunoSEQ multiplex PCR. The table has some 60,000 clones, 86% seen once. The sequencing here drew on CD4+ or CD8+ T cells sorted from blood, taken in a trial of the OX40 agonist ivuxolimab. The receptors originated from an adult with an advanced solid tumor such as melanoma, head and neck, liver or kidney cancer.

The chain employs TRBV7-3 and TRBJ2-1, with 8 bases aligning to TRBD2. V shed 5 bases, J shed 8 bases, and the junction held 8 bases outside the gene matches. CDR3 size: 14 residues. CDR1 is SGHTA and CDR2 is FQGTGA in the germline V gene. CDR3 DNA: TGTGCCAGCAGCCCCCAACTAGCGGTCGATGAGCAGTTCTTC. It is translated as CASSPQLAVDEQFF.

The CDR3 DNA is TGCGCCAGCAGCCGCGCCCTGGGGAATATGGATGAGCAGTTCTTC. It yields the protein CASSRALGNMDEQFF. This sequence joins TRBV4-3 and TRBJ2-1; D gene unclear. The germline V gene has CDR1 LGHNA and CDR2 YSLEER. The V gene lost 4 bases and the J gene lost 8 bases, with 18 bases spanning the gap. The CDR3 covers 15 residues.

The chain has TRBV15 and TRBJ2-6; D is perhaps TRBD1 or TRBD2 (5 bases each). The CDR3 runs to 14 residues. Trimming shortened V by 6 bases and J by 3 bases, and 9 bases separated the two germline ends. CDR1 LNHNV and CDR2 YYDKDF come from the germline V gene (reference sequence). The CDR3 loop is CATRGVYGANVLTF. As DNA, the CDR3 is TGTGCCACCAGGGGGGTATATGGGGCCAACGTCCTGACTTTC.

V usage is TRBV5-5 and J usage is TRBJ2-1; D is perhaps TRBD1 or TRBD2 (5 bases each). CDR3 length: 16 residues. V dropped 0 bases and J dropped 0 bases, with 10 bases sitting between them. CDR1 SGHKS and CDR2 YYEKEE come from the germline V gene (reference sequence). For the CDR3, the DNA is TGTGCCAGCAGCTTGGATCCGGGACCCTCCTACAATGAGCAGTTCTTC. Its translation: CASSLDPGPSYNEQFF. The variable domain in full, completed from reference TRBV5-5 and TRBJ2-1, reads DAGVTQSPTHLIKTRGQQVTLRCSPISGHKSVSWYQQVLGQGPQFIFQYYEKEERGRGNFPDRFSARQFPNYSSELNVNALLLGDSALYLCASSLDPGPSYNEQFFGPGTRLTVL.

The rearrangement uses TRBV18 and TRBJ1-1; no firm D call. Trimming removed 3 bases from V and 5 bases from J, with 16 bases in between. This CDR3 has 15 amino acids. The V gene's germline CDR1 is KGHSH and CDR2 LQKENI. The CDR3 DNA is TGTGCCAGCTCACCGGTCGACGGGATCAGGACTGAAGCTTTCTTT. This codes for CASSPVDGIRTEAFF. The full variable domain, its missing parts supplied by reference TRBV18 and TRBJ1-1, is NAGVMQNPRHLVRRRGQEARLRCSPMKGHSHVYWYRQLPEEGLKFMVYLQKENIIDESGMPKERFSAEFPKEGPSILRIQQVVRGDSAAYFCASSPVDGIRTEAFFGQGTRLTVV.

The chain has TRBV21-1 and TRBJ2-7; the D call in the table, TRBD1, was not verified against the DNA. TRBV21-1 is noted as a pseudogene. The CDR3 extends over 13 amino acids. CDR3 in DNA: TGTGCCAGCAGCAAACAGGCCCCCTACGAGCAGTACTTC. This codes for CASSKQAPYEQYF.

This chain joins TRBV28 and TRBJ2-3, with D possibly TRBD2 on 5 matching bases. CDR3 length: 13 amino acids. Trimming pared 2 bases from V and 4 bases from J, leaving 7 bases between. Germline-derived CDR1 and CDR2 are MDHEN and SYDVKM. For the CDR3, the DNA is TGTGCCAGCAGTTTAAATAGCGCAGATACGCAGTATTTT. Amino acids: CASSLNSADTQYF.

V gene TRBV9 combines with J gene TRBJ1-1, with 10 bases fitting TRBD1. V lost 2 bases and J lost 0; bases outside the gene matches: 4. This CDR3 has 16 amino acids. From germline, CDR1 is SGDLS and CDR2 YYNGEE. The CDR3 spells CASSVGQGDLNTEAFF. In nucleotides, the CDR3 is TGTGCCAGCAGCGTCGGACAGGGGGACCTGAACACTGAAGCTTTCTTT.

J is TRBJ2-3 and V is TRBV7-2, with 7 bases lining up with TRBD2. Looked up from germline, CDR1 is SGHTA and CDR2 is FQGNSA. This CDR3 comprises 17 residues. After removal of 0 bases from V and 6 bases from J, the junction contained 12 bases not matched to a gene. CDR3 sequence reads: CASSLAHLAGASDTQYF. The CDR3 DNA sequence: TGTGCCAGCAGCTTAGCCCATCTCGCGGGAGCATCCGATACGCAGTATTTT.

The V and J genes are TRBV7-2 and TRBJ2-7; D might be TRBD1 (6 bases). Germline-derived CDR1 and CDR2 are SGHTA and FQGNSA. The CDR3 runs 15 residues. Trimming shortened V by 0 bases and J by 3 bases, and 12 bases separated the two germline ends. As DNA, the CDR3 is TGTGCCAGCAGCTTAGCCGGGACAATATACTACGAGCAGTACTTC. Encoded protein: CASSLAGTIYYEQYF.

A single count supports this clone. CDR3 nucleotide sequence: TGCGCCTCTAACCCAGGGCAATTGACCTACGAGCAGTACTTC. Protein product: CASNPGQLTYEQYF. V is TRBV5-1 and J is TRBJ2-7; a weak D match, TRBD1 (5 bases). With 10 bases removed from V and 2 bases from J, the gap between germline ends came to 19 bases. Germline CDR1 and CDR2: SGHRS and YFSETQ. The CDR3 is 14 amino acids.

This sequence joins TRBV5-1 and TRBJ1-6; TRBD1 agrees at 11 bases. The CDR3 sequence is 15 residues long. Losses at the gene ends were 4 bases for V and 7 bases for J; bases not matched to a gene: 4. Germline CDR1 and CDR2: SGHRS and YFSETQ. The CDR3 coding sequence is TGCGCCAGCAGCCTCGGACAGGGGGCGAATTCACCCCTCCACTTT. Translated: CASSLGQGANSPLHF.

The V gene is TRBV10-2, the J gene TRBJ1-5; TRBD1 matches at 9 bases. The CDR3 is 14 residues long. V trimming: 4 bases; J trimming: 2 bases; junction bases outside the gene matches: 0. Germline assignment: CDR1 WSHSY and CDR2 SAAADI. The CDR3 sequence: CASSGTGGNQPQHF. The CDR3 nucleotides read TGCGCCAGCAGTGGGACAGGGGGCAATCAGCCCCAGCATTTT.

This chain connects TRBV28 to TRBJ2-5; D is possibly TRBD2 (6 bases). The CDR3 is 19 amino acids. Between the trimmed V and J ends, which lost 3 bases and 6 bases, there was a span of 29 bases. Germline V gives CDR1 MDHEN, CDR2 SYDVKM. The chain's CDR3 is CASSFGLSPGSIRGKTQYF. The CDR3 nucleotides are TGTGCCAGCAGTTTCGGACTATCCCCCGGGTCCATTAGGGGAAAGACCCAGTACTTC.

The rearrangement uses TRBV5-4 and TRBJ1-4, with D possibly being TRBD1 (6 bases). V shed 0 bases and J shed 0 bases, with 12 bases lying between them. Germline loops: CDR1 SGHNT, CDR2 YYREEE (reference sequence). The CDR3 runs 17 residues. CDR3 amino acids: CASSLGGRGATNEKLFF. In DNA, the CDR3 is TGTGCCAGCAGCTTGGGGGGCAGGGGCGCAACTAATGAAAAACTGTTTTTT.